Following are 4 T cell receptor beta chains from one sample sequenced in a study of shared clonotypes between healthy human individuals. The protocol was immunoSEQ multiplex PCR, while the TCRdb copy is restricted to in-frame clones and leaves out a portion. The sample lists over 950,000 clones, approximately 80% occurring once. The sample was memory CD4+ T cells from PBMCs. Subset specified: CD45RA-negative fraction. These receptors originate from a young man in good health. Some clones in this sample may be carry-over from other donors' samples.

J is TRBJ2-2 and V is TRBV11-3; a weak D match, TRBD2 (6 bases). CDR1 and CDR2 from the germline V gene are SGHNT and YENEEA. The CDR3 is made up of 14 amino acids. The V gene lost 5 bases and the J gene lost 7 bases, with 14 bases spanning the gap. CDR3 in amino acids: CASSPAGGLGELFF. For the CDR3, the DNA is TGTGCCAGCAGCCCCGCCGGGGGTCTCGGGGAGCTGTTTTTT.

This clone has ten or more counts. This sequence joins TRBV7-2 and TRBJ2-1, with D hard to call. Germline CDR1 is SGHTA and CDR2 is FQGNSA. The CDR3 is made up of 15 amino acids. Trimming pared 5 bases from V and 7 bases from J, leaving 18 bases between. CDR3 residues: CASSLISPLENEQFF. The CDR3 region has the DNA TGTGCCAGCAGCCTTATTAGCCCGCTAGAGAATGAGCAGTTCTTC.

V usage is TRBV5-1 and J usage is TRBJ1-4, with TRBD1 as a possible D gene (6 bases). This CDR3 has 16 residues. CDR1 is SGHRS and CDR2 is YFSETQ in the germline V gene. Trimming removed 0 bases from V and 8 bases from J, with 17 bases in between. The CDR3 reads CASSLGTGGYREKLFF. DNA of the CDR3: TGCGCCAGCAGCTTGGGGACGGGGGGCTATAGAGAAAAACTGTTTTTT.

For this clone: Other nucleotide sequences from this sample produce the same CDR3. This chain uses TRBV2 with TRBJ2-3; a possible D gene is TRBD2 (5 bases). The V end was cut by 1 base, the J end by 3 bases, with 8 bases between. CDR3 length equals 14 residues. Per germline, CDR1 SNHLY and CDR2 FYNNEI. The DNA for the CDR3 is TGTGCCAGCAGTGAAGACCGGACTACAGATACGCAGTATTTT. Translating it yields CASSEDRTTDTQYF.